The clone carrying this TCR beta chain has at least ten counts. Its antigen is unknown. This entry is derived from a study of T cells in Graves' hyperthyroidism and ophthalmopathy. Across the study: At initial diagnosis, before any treatment had begun, peripheral blood was obtained. Study-level results: Most expanded thyroid clonotypes above 0.001 recurred in blood. Ophthalmopathy was told apart from stable hyperthyroidism by a 13 V-J model.

RNA transcripts served as the template for amplifying TCR beta CDR3 regions. A first-round RT-PCR of the TCR CDR3 used the HTBI primer set. Via MiXCR, TCRdb re-called the multiplex PCR reads, giving one row per CDR3 protein. The sample has a few hundred thousand distinct CDR3 sequences, roughly 14% seen once. Patients aged 18 to 65 had newly diagnosed hyperthyroidism lasting under 2 months. Germline V CDR1 and CDR2: KGHSH, LQKENI. The CDR3 totals 14 residues. V was pared by 8 bases and J by 1 base, with 14 bases between. The receptor was isolated from a woman aged 18-29 years with Graves' hyperthyroidism. Sequenced: blood. The chain combines TRBV18 with TRBJ1-1, with TRBD1 as a possible D gene (5 bases). The CDR3, as DNA: TGTGCCAGCGTACTTGGGACGGGGAACACTGAAGCTTTCTTT. Its protein is CASVLGTGNTEAFF. Complete variable domain (other parts from reference TRBV18 and TRBJ1-1): NAGVMQNPRHLVRRRGQEARLRCSPMKGHSHVYWYRQLPEEGLKFMVYLQKENIIDESGMPKERFSAEFPKEGPSILRIQQVVRGDSAAYFCASVLGTGNTEAFFGQGTRLTVV.